This is a list of T cell receptor beta chains from one sample in a study of human CD8 memory T cell subsets. Reanalyzing the 5' RACE reads, TCRdb keeps one entry per CDR3 protein, without DNA. The specimen's table records over 10,000 distinct CDR3 sequences. Sequenced sample: CD8+ T cells from PBMCs. These receptors were collected from a human donor in good health. The CDR3 runs from the conserved cysteine through the conserved F or W. Only some rows state a clone size, as once, few, many or a class for expanded clones.

j_call,clone_size,v_call,cdr3_aa
TRBJ2-1,NA,TRBV12-3/TRBV12-4,CASTPQTSGSHLNNEQFF
TRBJ1-2,NA,TRBV10-2,CASSESKTGSGGYTF
TRBJ2-7,NA,TRBV14,CASSQATGWEQYF
TRBJ2-2,NA,TRBV7-2,CASSLEQGTGELFF
TRBJ2-1,NA,TRBV7-9,CASSPHNEQFF
TRBJ1-1,NA,TRBV6-5,CASSYRTGDTEAFF
TRBJ2-2,NA,TRBV5-3,CARSLPGGTRGELFF
TRBJ1-1,NA,TRBV7-9,CASSLLGGSDTEAFF
TRBJ2-7,NA,TRBV12-3/TRBV12-4,CASSLAPHSEQYF
TRBJ2-7,NA,TRBV7-9,CASNDGGGHYEQYF
TRBJ2-7,NA,TRBV21-1,CASSKDIPRREQYF
TRBJ1-5,NA,TRBV7-9,CASRGQNQPQHF
TRBJ1-2,NA,TRBV20-1,CSARGEGQIYGYTF
TRBJ2-1,NA,TRBV3-1,CASSLTTSGVYYNEQFF
TRBJ2-3,NA,TRBV6-1,CASSEAFPTDTQYF
TRBJ2-7,NA,TRBV7-6,CASSLAGSEQYF
TRBJ1-5,NA,TRBV19,CASTLTDYSNQPQHF
TRBJ1-1,NA,TRBV2,CASSDPAGTKEAFF
TRBJ1-2,NA,TRBV4-3,CASSQDRGPNYGYTF
TRBJ2-7,NA,TRBV20-1,CSPRNSYEQYF
TRBJ2-7,medium-sized,TRBV7-2,CASSSGTGFSGYEQYF
TRBJ1-1,NA,TRBV19,CASSLGQGYTEAFF
TRBJ2-1,NA,TRBV6-2/TRBV6-3,CASSYAGGTSDEQFF
TRBJ2-7,NA,TRBV12-3/TRBV12-4,CASSLELAGGTPYEQYF
TRBJ2-1,NA,TRBV7-2,CASSLVPEQFF
TRBJ2-7,medium-sized,TRBV4-2,CASGTQGFDEQYF
TRBJ2-1,NA,TRBV28,CASSYRTFNEQFF
TRBJ2-7,NA,TRBV4-1,CASSQERGDYEQYF
TRBJ1-2,medium-sized,TRBV12-3/TRBV12-4,CASSPGEANYGYTF
TRBJ2-2,NA,TRBV25-1,CASSESESLIGNTGELFF
TRBJ2-5,medium-sized,TRBV6-1,CASSEGQGGSWFGETQYF
TRBJ1-3,NA,TRBV21-1,CASPHQGVKDTIYF
TRBJ2-3,NA,TRBV10-3,CAIRLTGPDTQYF
TRBJ2-7,NA,TRBV20-1,CSAKTGLSREQYF
TRBJ2-7,medium-sized,TRBV12-3/TRBV12-4,CASSLKGLAGLVSYEQYF
TRBJ2-1,medium-sized,TRBV15,CATSMAGGNNEQFF
TRBJ1-4,NA,TRBV18,CASSPPGGENEKLFF
TRBJ2-3,NA,TRBV7-9,CASSFVGADTQYF
TRBJ2-5,NA,TRBV6-2/TRBV6-3,CASSWGLETQYF
TRBJ2-1,NA,TRBV10-3,CAISESEEGNEQFF
TRBJ2-1,NA,TRBV24-1,CATSDPRTGGFDEQFF
TRBJ2-1,NA,TRBV29-1,CSLLAGPEQFF
TRBJ2-3,NA,TRBV7-6,CASSILHRGGTDTQYF
TRBJ2-7,NA,TRBV28,CASSFILQAYEQYF
TRBJ2-7,NA,TRBV7-9,CASSFSVPDYKKLYEQYF
TRBJ1-6,NA,TRBV4-2,CASSQDSQSNSPLHF
TRBJ2-2,NA,TRBV5-1,CASSLYRGGAGELFF
TRBJ2-2,NA,TRBV15,CATRASGTGELFF